The 27 T cell receptor beta chains below all came from one sample that was sequenced in a study of identifying expanded T cells in peripheral blood. This table comes from immunoSEQ multiplex PCR, and its TCRdb copy is limited to in-frame clones, with some not included. The repertoire includes about 83,000 clones, 70% to 90% of them detected once, and around 2.7% sits in the top ten. The sequenced sample was blood. These TCRs come from a person between 18 and 70 years old in good health.

CDR3 region: CASSLARGGETQYF. DNA of the CDR3: TGTGCCAGCAGCTTAGCCAGGGGGGGAGAGACCCAGTACTTC. The rearrangement links TRBV7-2 to TRBJ2-5; D might be TRBD1 or TRBD2, each matching 7 bases. The CDR3 spans 14 residues. With 0 bases removed from V and 4 bases from J, the gap between germline ends came to 9 bases. Germline assignment: CDR1 SGHTA and CDR2 FQGNSA. Variable domain in full (rest from reference TRBV7-2 and TRBJ2-5): GAGVSQSPSNKVTEKGKDVELRCDPISGHTALYWYRQSLGQGLEFLIYFQGNSAPDKSGLPSDRFSAERTGGSVSTLTIQRTQQEDSAVYLCASSLARGGETQYFGPGTRLLVL.

This clone was seen a single time. J is TRBJ1-1 and V is TRBV12-2; the table assigns TRBD1, which was not confirmed against the DNA. TRBV12-2 is labeled a pseudogene. CDR3 length: 14 amino acids. CDR3 DNA sequence: TGTGCAAGTCGCTTAACAGCCCAGAACACTGAAGCTTTCTTT. It codes for CASRLTAQNTEAFF.

The V call is TRBV28, the J call TRBJ1-3; D perhaps matches TRBD1 (6 bases). The CDR3 totals 15 residues. The ends were cut back, 5 bases at V and 0 bases at J, with 11 bases in the middle. The V gene's germline CDR1 is MDHEN and CDR2 SYDVKM. CDR3 sequence: CASSLRDISGNTIYF. The DNA for the CDR3 is TGTGCCAGCAGTCTTAGGGACATCTCTGGAAACACCATATATTTT. Drawing the rest from reference TRBV28 and TRBJ1-3, the complete variable domain is DVKVTQSSRYLVKRTGEKVFLECVQDMDHENMFWYRQDPGLGLRLIYFSYDVKMKEKGDIPEGYSVSREKKERFSLILESASTNQTSMYLCASSLRDISGNTIYFGEGSWLTVV.

V and J are TRBV6-4 and TRBJ2-3; D is ambiguous. This CDR3 is 14 amino acids long. The germline V and J ends were trimmed by 3 bases and 2 bases, with 9 bases remaining between them. CDR1 and CDR2 (germline): MRHNA, SNTAGT. CDR3 sequence: CASSERSLTDTQYF. The CDR3, as DNA: TGTGCCAGCAGTGAACGGTCCCTCACAGATACGCAGTATTTT.

The chain is built from TRBV12-5 and TRBJ1-1; no definite D call. There are 12 residues in the CDR3. Deletions cut 6 bases from V and 3 bases from J, with 8 bases between. Germline assignment: CDR1 LGHNT and CDR2 FRNRAP. The CDR3 coding sequence is TGTGCTAGTGGCACCGGGTACACTGAAGCTTTCTTT. Its translation is CASGTGYTEAFF.

The chain employs TRBV6-5 and TRBJ2-5, with TRBD2 matching 11 bases. After removal of 6 bases from V and 5 bases from J, the junction contained 5 bases not matched to a gene. The CDR3 covers 14 residues. CDR1 and CDR2 (germline): MNHEY, SVGAGI. The CDR3 here is CASSPVAGGETQYF. The CDR3 region has the DNA TGTGCCAGCAGCCCTGTAGCGGGAGGGGAGACCCAGTACTTC.

This chain connects TRBV5-1 to TRBJ2-5; D possibly corresponds to TRBD2 (7 bases). This CDR3 is built from 15 residues. CDR1 and CDR2 (germline): SGHRS, YFSETQ. Between the trimmed V and J ends, which lost 2 bases and 4 bases, there was a span of 15 bases. CDR3 DNA sequence: TGCGCCAGCAGCTTATCGGGGGGCTTGGGAGAGACCCAGTACTTC. This codes for CASSLSGGLGETQYF.

The rearrangement links TRBV7-8 to TRBJ1-2; D might be TRBD1 (6 bases). CDR1 and CDR2 from the germline V gene are SGHVS and FQNEAQ. V lost 5 bases and J 5 bases, leaving 15 bases between the germline ends. CDR3 length: 14 amino acids. CDR3 protein: CASSGIDRRYGYTF. The CDR3 coding sequence is TGTGCCAGCAGCGGGATCGACAGGCGTTATGGCTACACCTTC.

The chain couples TRBV5-4 to TRBJ2-3; D remains unclear. Per the germline V gene, CDR1 is SGHNT and CDR2 is YYREEE (reference sequence). The CDR3 length is 16 residues. V was clipped by 2 bases and J by 0 bases, with 13 bases between them. The CDR3 reads CASSLNSPVSTDTQYF. The DNA of the CDR3 is TGTGCCAGCAGCTTAAATAGCCCGGTTAGCACAGATACGCAGTATTTT.

DNA of the CDR3: TGCGCCAGCAGCCAAGAGTTAGTGCATCGGGGCTACACCTTC. This encodes CASSQELVHRGYTF. The chain combines TRBV4-1 with TRBJ1-2; D remains unclear. This CDR3 has 14 amino acids. Trimming took off 0 bases at V and 8 bases at J, with 13 bases between the two ends. Germline CDR1 MGHRA, CDR2 YSYEKL.

The chain couples TRBV13 to TRBJ2-7, with TRBD2 identical over 9 bases. Germline CDR1 is PRHDT and CDR2 is FYEKMQ (reference sequence). The CDR3 contains 14 residues. V lost 6 bases to trimming and J lost 4 bases; unmatched junction nucleotides: 7. Written as DNA, the CDR3 is TGTGCCAGCAGTTCAAGCGGGAGGACGTACGAGCAGTACTTC. It specifies CASSSSGRTYEQYF.

The J gene is TRBJ2-1, the V gene TRBV6-6; D gene ambiguous. Trimming took 6 bases from V and 10 from J, leaving 16 bases between them. This CDR3 has 13 amino acids. Germline V gives CDR1 MNHNY, CDR2 SVGAGI (reference sequence). The CDR3 sequence: CASRTPNGVEQFF. CDR3 DNA sequence: TGTGCCAGCAGGACCCCGAACGGAGTAGAGCAGTTCTTC.

This rearrangement joins TRBV2 to TRBJ2-3; D remains ambiguous. With 5 bases removed from V and 8 bases from J, the gap between germline ends came to 17 bases. CDR1 and CDR2 (germline): SNHLY, FYNNEI. The CDR3 loop spans 14 amino acids. In DNA, the CDR3 is TGTGCCAGCAGTCTCGGAATAGACCCTACTACGCAGTATTTT. Protein: CASSLGIDPTTQYF.

This clone was found once. The chain carries TRBV2 and TRBJ2-1, with 8 bases lining up with TRBD1. This CDR3 has 14 amino acids. The J segment lost 6 bases and the V segment lost 5 bases, leaving 6 bases of the junction unmatched. The germline V gene encodes CDR1 SNHLY and CDR2 FYNNEI. The chain's CDR3 is CASSPGTGINEQFF. CDR3 sequence (DNA): TGTGCCAGCAGTCCCGGGACAGGAATCAATGAGCAGTTCTTC.

V is TRBV4-3 and J is TRBJ1-2; tentative D call: TRBD1 (6 bases). V was cut by 0 bases and J by 8 bases, with 13 bases left in between. Germline lookup yields CDR1 LGHNA and CDR2 YSLEER. The CDR3 sequence is 14 residues long. The CDR3 region is CASSQDRGARGYTF. Written as DNA, the CDR3 is TGCGCCAGCAGCCAAGATCGGGGGGCGCGAGGCTACACCTTC.

The chain combines TRBV28 with TRBJ2-2; 7 bases agree with TRBD2. The CDR3 contains 15 residues. In germline, CDR1 is MDHEN, CDR2 SYDVKM. With V trimmed by 5 bases and J by 3 bases, 6 bases remained unmatched. This CDR3 reads CASSPSSGYTGELFF. CDR3 DNA sequence: TGTGCCAGCAGTCCGTCTAGCGGTTACACCGGGGAGCTGTTTTTT. Full variable domain (outside the CDR3, taken from reference TRBV28 and TRBJ2-2): DVKVTQSSRYLVKRTGEKVFLECVQDMDHENMFWYRQDPGLGLRLIYFSYDVKMKEKGDIPEGYSVSREKKERFSLILESASTNQTSMYLCASSPSSGYTGELFFGEGSRLTVL.

The gene calls are TRBV27 and TRBJ1-3; D gene unclear. This CDR3 spans 14 amino acids. CDR1 and CDR2 from the germline V gene are MNHEY and SMNVEV (reference sequence). Deletions cut 8 bases from V and 0 bases from J, with 11 bases between. The CDR3, as DNA: TGTGCCAGCGGTGCAGGAACCTCTGGAAACACCATATATTTT. Translated: CASGAGTSGNTIYF.

V is TRBV4-1 and J is TRBJ2-7, with no clear D. The germline V gene has CDR1 MGHRA and CDR2 YSYEKL. With 0 bases removed from V and 3 bases from J, the gap between germline ends came to 6 bases. This CDR3 contains 13 residues. The CDR3 sequence is CASSQDNGYEQYF. The CDR3 DNA sequence: TGCGCCAGCAGCCAAGACAACGGCTACGAGCAGTACTTC.

This chain links TRBV10-2 with TRBJ2-2, with D perhaps assigned TRBD1 or TRBD2 (7 bases each). The length of the CDR3 is 16 residues. From germline, CDR1 is WSHSY and CDR2 SAAADI. Trimming stripped 2 bases from V and 6 bases from J, with 16 bases between. The CDR3: CASSEGGRGRPGELFF. CDR3 nucleotide sequence: TGCGCCAGCAGTGAGGGGGGGAGGGGGCGCCCCGGGGAGCTGTTTTTT.

The chain employs TRBV25-1 and TRBJ2-3, with D perhaps matching TRBD2 (5 bases). Looked up from germline, CDR1 is MGHDK and CDR2 is SYGVNS. V lost 4 bases and J lost 2, with 16 bases in between. This CDR3 region has 16 residues. CDR3 DNA: TGTGCCAGCAGTGCCCTGTACGAGGGCCACACAGATACGCAGTATTTT. Its protein product is CASSALYEGHTDTQYF.

The chain employs TRBV4-3 and TRBJ2-5, with TRBD1 as a possible D gene (5 bases). Germline V gene data show CDR1 as LGHNA and CDR2 as YSLEER. This CDR3 contains 15 residues. The V gene lost 0 bases and the J gene lost 4 bases, with 12 bases spanning the gap. CDR3 loop: CASSQDFSGRETQYF. The CDR3 nucleotides are TGCGCCAGCAGCCAAGATTTCTCAGGGCGAGAGACCCAGTACTTC.

The V and J genes are TRBV9 and TRBJ2-6; no definite D call. This CDR3 is 16 amino acids long. V lost 0 bases, J lost 2 bases, and 9 bases lay in between. Per the germline V gene, CDR1 is SGDLS and CDR2 is YYNGEE. CDR3 loop: CASSVAPSAGANVLTF. As DNA, the CDR3 is TGTGCCAGCAGCGTAGCTCCGAGCGCTGGGGCCAACGTCCTGACTTTC. The variable domain in full, completed from reference TRBV9 and TRBJ2-6, reads DSGVTQTPKHLITATGQRVTLRCSPRSGDLSVYWYQQSLDQGLQFLIQYYNGEERAKGNILERFSAQQFPDLHSELNLSSLELGDSALYFCASSVAPSAGANVLTFGAGSRLTVL.

The CDR3 nucleotides read TGCGCCAGCAGCTTGGGAGGTGTCTCTGGGGCCAACGTCCTGACTTTC. Translation: CASSLGGVSGANVLTF. The genes are TRBV5-1 and TRBJ2-6; no reliable D call. This CDR3 spans 16 amino acids. V gave up 0 bases and J gave up 0 bases, with 7 bases separating them. From germline, CDR1 is SGHRS and CDR2 YFSETQ.

The V call is TRBV18, the J call TRBJ1-1, with D unresolved. V lost 3 bases, J lost 0 bases, and 5 bases lay in between. CDR3 length equals 13 residues. Germline loops: CDR1 KGHSH, CDR2 LQKENI. The CDR3 DNA sequence: TGTGCCAGCTCACCTTCAGTGAACACTGAAGCTTTCTTT. It codes for CASSPSVNTEAFF.

The chain couples TRBV10-2 to TRBJ2-7; possibly TRBD2 for D (6 bases). The germline V gene encodes CDR1 WSHSY and CDR2 SAAADI. The V and J ends lost 3 bases and 2 bases respectively, with 14 bases between them. This CDR3 comprises 15 residues. CDR3 nucleotides: TGCGCCAGCAGTGACGCGGGGTTGGAGACCTACGAGCAGTACTTC. Protein sequence: CASSDAGLETYEQYF.

V and J are TRBV28 and TRBJ1-3; 8 bases fit TRBD1. V shed 4 bases, J shed 2 bases, and the junction held 1 base outside the gene matches. Germline CDR1 MDHEN, CDR2 SYDVKM. The CDR3 runs 14 residues. DNA of the CDR3: TGTGCCAGCAGTTGGACAGGGCCTGGAAACACCATATATTTT. Amino acids: CASSWTGPGNTIYF.

The chain combines TRBV7-9 with TRBJ2-7; TRBD2 aligns across 14 bases. This CDR3 is 15 amino acids long. After removal of 5 bases from V and 3 bases from J, the junction contained 3 bases not matched to a gene. Looked up from germline, CDR1 is SEHNR and CDR2 is FQNEAQ (reference sequence). CDR3 DNA sequence: TGTGCCAGCAGCGCCGGGACTAGCGGGAGCTACGAGCAGTACTTC. Its translation: CASSAGTSGSYEQYF.